This TCR beta chain was found in a study of CD8 T cells in Susac syndrome (dated by TCRdb to about 2019). The study in broad terms: The study used repertoire sequencing to test whether antigen drove CD8+ T cell activation and differentiation in Susac syndrome. CD8+ T cell repertoire clonality was compared between eleven to twelve healthy donors, approximately 14 Susac syndrome patients and roughly 15 multiple sclerosis patients.

CDR1 and CDR2 are read off the germline V gene as LGHNA and YNFKEQ. V loses 0 bases, J loses 7 bases, and the germline ends lie 8 bases apart. Reading from cysteine to phenylalanine, the CDR3 counts 13 amino acids. This entry keeps only the CDR3 DNA: 39 bases, framed from base 1. Overall results and qualifications from the work: The TCR sequencing and HLA analysis was acknowledged to have included a relatively small number of individuals.

Peripheral blood CD8+ and CD4+ T cells from healthy donors, Susac syndrome patients and multiple sclerosis patients were profiled by high-throughput TCR beta sequencing. Healthy donors were age- and sex-matched controls. Bulk CD8+ and CD4+ T cells were purified magnetically by negative isolation, whereas CD8+ TEMRA cells were enriched by FACS. Blood was collected in EDTA tubes and processed within 24 hours, with PBMCs isolated through density gradient centrifugation. PBMCs intended for TCR sequencing were cryopreserved in liquid nitrogen and were subsequently thawed in a 37 degrees C water bath. A purity of at least 90% was achieved for sorted or isolated CD4+, CD8+ and CD8+ TEMRA cells. RNA was extracted using the RNeasy kit, and about 0.45 to 1 ug of the RNA was reverse transcribed with random hexamers. TCR beta CDR3 regions were amplified with the immunoSEQ multiplex PCR assay covering 54 Vbeta and 13 Jbeta segments. PCR amplification bias was corrected by using a synthetic template baseline for primer optimization and computational correction. For the original study's pipeline: Reads were annotated to V, D and J genes per IMGT and analyzed with immunoSEQ Analyzer, keeping only productive sequences. Clonality was computed as one minus Shannon entropy normalized by log2 of the number of productive unique sequences. For each patient and control, public and private clones were evaluated among the 100 most prevalent clones. Susac-specific clones were defined as absent from healthy and MS cohorts, 850 to 1,300 published viral clones and other ImmuneACCESS disease sequences. TCRdb's own reprocessing of the public reads used fastp at Q25 and MiXCR and kept productive beta chains. Merged by CDR3 protein, the rows form single entries marked with the most common genes and DNA. These V and J calls derive from TCRdb rather than the authors' analysis. The sample profile shows about 120,000 distinct CDR3 sequences; under 95% of them were found once. Approximately 0.12% of the sample is in the top ten clones.

With respect to this clonotype: It lacks a known antigen. No quality values exist for individual bases; no much larger clone is one base distant.

Sequencing was carried out using CD8+ T cells from PBMCs. This receptor chain uses TRBV4-2 and TRBJ2-3, with the identity of the D gene unclear. This TCR was sampled from a human donor in good health. The bases read TGTGCCAGCAGCCAAGAGTCTGATCATACGCAGTATTTT. Its translation reads: CASSQESDHTQYF.